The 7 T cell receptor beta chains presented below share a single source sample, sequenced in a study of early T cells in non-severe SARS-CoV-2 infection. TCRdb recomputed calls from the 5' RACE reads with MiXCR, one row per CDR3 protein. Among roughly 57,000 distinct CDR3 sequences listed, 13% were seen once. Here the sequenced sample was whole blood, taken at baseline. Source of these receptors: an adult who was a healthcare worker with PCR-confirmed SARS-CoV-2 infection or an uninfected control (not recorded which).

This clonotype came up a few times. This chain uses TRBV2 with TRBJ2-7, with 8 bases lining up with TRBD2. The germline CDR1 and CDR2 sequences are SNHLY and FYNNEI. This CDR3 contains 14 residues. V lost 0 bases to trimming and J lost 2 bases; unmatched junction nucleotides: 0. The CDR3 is CASSEAGLAYEQYF. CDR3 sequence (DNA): TGTGCCAGCAGTGAAGCGGGACTAGCCTACGAGCAGTACTTC.

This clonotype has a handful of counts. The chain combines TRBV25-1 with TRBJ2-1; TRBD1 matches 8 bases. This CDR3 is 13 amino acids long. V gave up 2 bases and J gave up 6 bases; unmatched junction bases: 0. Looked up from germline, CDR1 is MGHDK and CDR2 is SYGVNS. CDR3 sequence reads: CASSEQGANEQFF. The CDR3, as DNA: TGTGCCAGCAGTGAACAGGGGGCCAATGAGCAGTTCTTC.

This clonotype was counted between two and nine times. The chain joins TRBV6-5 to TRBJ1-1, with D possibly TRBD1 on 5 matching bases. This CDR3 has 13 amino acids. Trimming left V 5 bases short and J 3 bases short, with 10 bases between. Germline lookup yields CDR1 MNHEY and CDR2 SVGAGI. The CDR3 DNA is TGTGCCAGCAGTCTTGACAGCCACACTGAAGCTTTCTTT. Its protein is CASSLDSHTEAFF.

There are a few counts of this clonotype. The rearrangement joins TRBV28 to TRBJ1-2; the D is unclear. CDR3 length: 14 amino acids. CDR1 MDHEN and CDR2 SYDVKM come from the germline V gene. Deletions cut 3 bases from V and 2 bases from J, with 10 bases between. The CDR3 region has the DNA TGTGCCAGCAGTTTGCCTCCCAGGAACTATGGCTACACCTTC. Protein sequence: CASSLPPRNYGYTF.

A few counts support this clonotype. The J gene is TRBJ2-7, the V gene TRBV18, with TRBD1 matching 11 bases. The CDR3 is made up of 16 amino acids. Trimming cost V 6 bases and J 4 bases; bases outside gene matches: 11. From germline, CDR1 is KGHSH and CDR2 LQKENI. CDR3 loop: CASSFPLGQGAYEQYF. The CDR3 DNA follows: TGTGCCAGCTCTTTCCCCCTAGGACAGGGGGCTTACGAGCAGTACTTC.

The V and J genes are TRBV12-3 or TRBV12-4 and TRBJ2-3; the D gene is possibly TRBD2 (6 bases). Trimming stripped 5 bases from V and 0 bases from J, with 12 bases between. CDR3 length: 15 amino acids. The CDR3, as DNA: TGTGCCAGCAGTCTTCAAGCGGGTAGCACAGATACGCAGTATTTT. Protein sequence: CASSLQAGSTDTQYF.

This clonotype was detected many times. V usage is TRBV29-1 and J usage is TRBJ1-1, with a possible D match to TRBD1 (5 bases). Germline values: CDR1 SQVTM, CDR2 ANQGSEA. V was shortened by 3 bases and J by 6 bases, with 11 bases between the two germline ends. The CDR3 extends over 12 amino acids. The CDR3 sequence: CSVEWVGAEAFF. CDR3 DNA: TGCAGCGTTGAGTGGGTAGGGGCTGAAGCTTTCTTT.